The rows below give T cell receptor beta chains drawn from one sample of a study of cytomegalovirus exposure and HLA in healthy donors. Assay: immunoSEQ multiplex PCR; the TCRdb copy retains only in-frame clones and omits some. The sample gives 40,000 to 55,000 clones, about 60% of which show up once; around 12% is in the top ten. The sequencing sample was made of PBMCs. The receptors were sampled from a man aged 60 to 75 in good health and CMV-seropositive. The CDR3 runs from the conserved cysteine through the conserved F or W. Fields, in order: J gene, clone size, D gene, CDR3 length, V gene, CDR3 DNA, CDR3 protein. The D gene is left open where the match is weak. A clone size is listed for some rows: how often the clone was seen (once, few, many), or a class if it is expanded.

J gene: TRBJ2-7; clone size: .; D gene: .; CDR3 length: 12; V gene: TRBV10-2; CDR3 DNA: TGCGCCAGCAGTGAGAATCTACAGGAGCAGTACTTC; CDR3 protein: CASSENLQEQYF
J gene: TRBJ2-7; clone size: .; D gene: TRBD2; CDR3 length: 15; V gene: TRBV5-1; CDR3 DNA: TGCGCCAGCAGCTTCCTAGCGGGAGGGATTAACGAGCAGTACTTC; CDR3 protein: CASSFLAGGINEQYF
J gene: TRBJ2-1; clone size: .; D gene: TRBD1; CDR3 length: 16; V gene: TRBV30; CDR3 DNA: TGTGCCTGGAGTGCACCCCGACAGGGGGCTTCCAATGAGCAGTTCTTC; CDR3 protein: CAWSAPRQGASNEQFF
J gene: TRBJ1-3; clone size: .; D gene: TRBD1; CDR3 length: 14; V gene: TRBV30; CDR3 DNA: TGTGCCTGGACTACAGGGGTTATTGGAAACACCATATATTTT; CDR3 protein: CAWTTGVIGNTIYF
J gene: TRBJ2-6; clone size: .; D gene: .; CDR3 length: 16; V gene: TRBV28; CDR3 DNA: TGTGCCAGCAGTTTATCCCACACCTCTGGGGCCAACGTCCTGACTTTC; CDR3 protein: CASSLSHTSGANVLTF
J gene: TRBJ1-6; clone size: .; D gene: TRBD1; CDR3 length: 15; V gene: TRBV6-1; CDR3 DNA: TGTGCCAGCAGTGAAGGGGACAGGGGGTTTTCACCCCTCCACTTT; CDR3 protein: CASSEGDRGFSPLHF
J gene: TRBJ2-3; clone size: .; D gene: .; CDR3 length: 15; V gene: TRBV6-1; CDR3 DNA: TGTGCCAGCAGTGACGCTGGGGGGAAGACAGATACGCAGTATTTT; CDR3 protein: CASSDAGGKTDTQYF
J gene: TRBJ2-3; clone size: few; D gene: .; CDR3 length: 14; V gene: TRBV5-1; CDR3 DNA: TGCGCCAGCGGAGACTGGGGCAGGAGAGATACGCAGTATTTT; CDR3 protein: CASGDWGRRDTQYF
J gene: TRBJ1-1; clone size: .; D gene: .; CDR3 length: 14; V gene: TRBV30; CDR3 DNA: TGTGCCTGGAGTGTAGAATCAGGGATCACTGAAGCTTTCTTT; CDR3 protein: CAWSVESGITEAFF
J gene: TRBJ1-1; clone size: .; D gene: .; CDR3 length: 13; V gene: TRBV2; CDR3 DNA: TGTGCCAGCAGCTTACAGTCGAACACTGAAGCTTTCTTT; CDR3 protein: CASSLQSNTEAFF
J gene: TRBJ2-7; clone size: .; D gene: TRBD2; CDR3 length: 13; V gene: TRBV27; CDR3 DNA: TGTGCCAGCAGTTACGGGGGGGCCTACGAGCAGTACTTC; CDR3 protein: CASSYGGAYEQYF
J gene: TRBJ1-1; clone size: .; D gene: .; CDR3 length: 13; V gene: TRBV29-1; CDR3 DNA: TGCAGCGGGGGATCCCAACAGGGCACTGAAGCTTTCTTT; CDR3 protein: CSGGSQQGTEAFF
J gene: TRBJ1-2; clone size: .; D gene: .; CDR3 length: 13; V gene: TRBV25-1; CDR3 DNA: TGTGCCAGCAGCGAGCACGCACACTATGGCTACACCTTC; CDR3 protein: CASSEHAHYGYTF
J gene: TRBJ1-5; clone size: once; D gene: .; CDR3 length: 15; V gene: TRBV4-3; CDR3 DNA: TGCGCCAGCAGCCAAGTCGTCTCGAGCAATCAGCCCCAGCATTTT; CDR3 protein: CASSQVVSSNQPQHF
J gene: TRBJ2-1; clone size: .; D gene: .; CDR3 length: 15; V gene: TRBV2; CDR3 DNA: TGTGCCAGCAGTGGGTGGCAGGGGTCCCTAGGGACGCAGTTCTTC; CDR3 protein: CASSGWQGSLGTQFF
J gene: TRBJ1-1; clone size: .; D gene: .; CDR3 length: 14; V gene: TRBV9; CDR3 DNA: TGTGCCAGCAGCCCTCAACAGGGCGGCGCTGAAGCTTTCTTT; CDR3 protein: CASSPQQGGAEAFF
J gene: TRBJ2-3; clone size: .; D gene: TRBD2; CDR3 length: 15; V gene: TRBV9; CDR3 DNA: TGTGCCAGCAGTGGACGGGAGGGGATCACAGATACGCAGTATTTT; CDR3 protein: CASSGREGITDTQYF
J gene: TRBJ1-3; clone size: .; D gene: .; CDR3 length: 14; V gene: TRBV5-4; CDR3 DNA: TGTGCCAGCAGGCCATCCCGGGAAGGGCGCACCATATATTTT; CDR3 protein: CASRPSREGRTIYF
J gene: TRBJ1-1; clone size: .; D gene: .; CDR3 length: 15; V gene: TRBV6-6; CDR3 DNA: TGTGCCAGCAGTTACTCGATTCCACAGAACACTGAAGCTTTCTTT; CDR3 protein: CASSYSIPQNTEAFF
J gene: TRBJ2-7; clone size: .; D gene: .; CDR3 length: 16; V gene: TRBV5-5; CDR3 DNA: TGTGCCAGCAGCAGAACCCAGGGCCCACTCTCCTACGAGCAGTACTTC; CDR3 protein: CASSRTQGPLSYEQYF
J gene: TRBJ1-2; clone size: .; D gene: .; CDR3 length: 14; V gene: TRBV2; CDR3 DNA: TGTGCCAGCAGTGAGATGACAGGCTCTTATGGCTACACCTTC; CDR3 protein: CASSEMTGSYGYTF
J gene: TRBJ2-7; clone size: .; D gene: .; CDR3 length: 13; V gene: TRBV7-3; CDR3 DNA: TGTGCCAGCAGCCCAGACCTTAGGGGCGAGCAGTACTTC; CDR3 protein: CASSPDLRGEQYF
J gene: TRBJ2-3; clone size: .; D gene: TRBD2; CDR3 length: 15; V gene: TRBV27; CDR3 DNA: TGTGCCAGCAGCCTAGGACTAGCGGGAGGAGATACGCAGTATTTT; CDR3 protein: CASSLGLAGGDTQYF
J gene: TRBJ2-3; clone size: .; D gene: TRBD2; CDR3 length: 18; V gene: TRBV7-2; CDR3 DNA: TGTGCCAGCAGCCCTAGCGGGGCTTTGACCAATGGAGCAGATACGCAGTATTTT; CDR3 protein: CASSPSGALTNGADTQYF
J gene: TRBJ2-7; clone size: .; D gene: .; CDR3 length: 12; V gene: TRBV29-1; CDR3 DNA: TGCAGCGTTGAAGGGACAGCCTACGAGCAGTACTTC; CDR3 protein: CSVEGTAYEQYF
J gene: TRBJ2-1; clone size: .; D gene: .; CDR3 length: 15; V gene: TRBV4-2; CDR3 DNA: TGTGCCAGCAGCCCACGGGTTTCGGAGTTCAATGAGCAGTTCTTC; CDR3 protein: CASSPRVSEFNEQFF
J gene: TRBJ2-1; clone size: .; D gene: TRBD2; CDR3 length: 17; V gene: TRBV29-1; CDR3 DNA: TGCAGCGTCCCAGGACTAGCGGGAGTGGGGTCCTACAATGAGCAGTTCTTC; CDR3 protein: CSVPGLAGVGSYNEQFF
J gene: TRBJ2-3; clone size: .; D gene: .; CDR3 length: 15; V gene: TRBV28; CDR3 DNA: TGTGCCAGCAGTCCCCCGGACTCCCTCACAGATACGCAGTATTTT; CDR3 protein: CASSPPDSLTDTQYF
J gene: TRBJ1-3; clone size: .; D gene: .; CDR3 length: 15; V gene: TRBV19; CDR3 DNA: TGTGCCAGTAGCGACGACTGGATCTCTGGAAACACCATATATTTT; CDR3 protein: CASSDDWISGNTIYF
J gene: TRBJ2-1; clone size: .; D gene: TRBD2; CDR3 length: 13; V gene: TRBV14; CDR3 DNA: TGTGCCAGCAGCCAAGATCGGGGACTAGCGAGGTTCTTC; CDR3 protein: CASSQDRGLARFF
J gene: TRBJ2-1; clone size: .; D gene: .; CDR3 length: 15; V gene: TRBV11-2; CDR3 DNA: TGTGCCAGCAGCTTCCCACTAGCCCCTCACAATGAGCAGTTCTTC; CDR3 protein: CASSFPLAPHNEQFF
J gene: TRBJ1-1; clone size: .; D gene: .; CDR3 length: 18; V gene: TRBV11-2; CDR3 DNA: TGTGCCAGCAGCCAGGGCTGGGGCAGGGCCGACTTGAACACTGAAGCTTTCTTT; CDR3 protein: CASSQGWGRADLNTEAFF
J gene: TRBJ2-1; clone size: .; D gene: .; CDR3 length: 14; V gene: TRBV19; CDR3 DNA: TGTGCCAGTAGTAACCGGGACTTATACAATGAGCAGTTCTTC; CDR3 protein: CASSNRDLYNEQFF
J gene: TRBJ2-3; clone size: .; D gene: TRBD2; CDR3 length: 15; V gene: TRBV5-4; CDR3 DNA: TGTGCCAGCAGCTCACCTAGCGGGCTCACAGATACGCAGTATTTT; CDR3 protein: CASSSPSGLTDTQYF
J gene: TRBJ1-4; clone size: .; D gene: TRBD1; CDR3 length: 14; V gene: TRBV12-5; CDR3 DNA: TGTGCTAGTGGTTTGAAGGGACAGGGTGGAAAACTGTTTTTT; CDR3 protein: CASGLKGQGGKLFF